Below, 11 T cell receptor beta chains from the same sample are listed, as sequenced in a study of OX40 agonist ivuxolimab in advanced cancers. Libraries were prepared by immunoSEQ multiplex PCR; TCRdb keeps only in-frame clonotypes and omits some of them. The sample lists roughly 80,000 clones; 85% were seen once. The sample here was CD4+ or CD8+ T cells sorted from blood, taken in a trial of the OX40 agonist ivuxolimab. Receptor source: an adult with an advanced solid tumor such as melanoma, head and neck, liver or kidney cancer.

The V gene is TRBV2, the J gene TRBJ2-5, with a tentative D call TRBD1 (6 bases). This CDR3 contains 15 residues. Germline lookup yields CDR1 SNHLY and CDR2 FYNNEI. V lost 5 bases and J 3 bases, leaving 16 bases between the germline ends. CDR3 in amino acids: CASSKDQGSEETQYF. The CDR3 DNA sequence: TGTGCCAGCAGTAAGGACCAGGGGAGCGAAGAGACCCAGTACTTC.

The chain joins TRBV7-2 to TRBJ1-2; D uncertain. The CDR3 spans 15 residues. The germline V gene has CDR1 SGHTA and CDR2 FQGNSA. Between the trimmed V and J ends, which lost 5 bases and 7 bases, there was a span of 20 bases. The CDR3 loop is CASSPIKGDIGGYTF. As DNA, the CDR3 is TGTGCCAGCAGCCCGATCAAAGGCGATATAGGTGGCTACACCTTC.

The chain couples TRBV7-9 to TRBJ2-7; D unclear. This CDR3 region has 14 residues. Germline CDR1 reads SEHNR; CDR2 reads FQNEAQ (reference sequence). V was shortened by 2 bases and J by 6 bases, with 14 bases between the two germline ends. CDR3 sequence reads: CASSLYFGFGEQYF. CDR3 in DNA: TGTGCCAGCAGCTTATATTTCGGGTTCGGCGAGCAGTACTTC.

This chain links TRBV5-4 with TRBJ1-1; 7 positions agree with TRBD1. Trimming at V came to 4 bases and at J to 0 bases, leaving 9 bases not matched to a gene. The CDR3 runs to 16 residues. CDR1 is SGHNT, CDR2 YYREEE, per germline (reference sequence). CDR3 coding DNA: TGTGCCAGCAGCCCGGGACAGTACTCCATGAACACTGAAGCTTTCTTT. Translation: CASSPGQYSMNTEAFF.

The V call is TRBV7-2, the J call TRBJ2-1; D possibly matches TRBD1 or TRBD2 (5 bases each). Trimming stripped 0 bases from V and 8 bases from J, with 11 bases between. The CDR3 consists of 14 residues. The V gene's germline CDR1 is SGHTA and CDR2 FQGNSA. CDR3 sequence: CASSLAHRGDEQFF. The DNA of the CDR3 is TGTGCCAGCAGCTTAGCGCATCGGGGCGATGAGCAGTTCTTC.

DNA of the CDR3: TGTGCCAGCAGCCAAGAAGCAGGGGGCGACACCGGGGAGCTGTTTTTT. Its translation is CASSQEAGGDTGELFF. This chain links TRBV4-2 with TRBJ2-2; 8 nucleotides match TRBD1. The junction had 3 bases not matched to a gene; V was cut back by 0 bases and J by 3 bases. The CDR3 totals 16 residues. Germline V gives CDR1 LGHNA, CDR2 YNFKEQ.

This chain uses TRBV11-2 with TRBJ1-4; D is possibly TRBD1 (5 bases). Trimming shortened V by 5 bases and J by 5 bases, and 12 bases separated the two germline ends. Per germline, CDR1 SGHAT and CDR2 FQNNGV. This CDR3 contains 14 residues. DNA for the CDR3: TGTGCCAGCAGCACCGGGACGAGGAATGAAAAACTGTTTTTT. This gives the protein CASSTGTRNEKLFF.

The CDR3 DNA follows: TGTGCCAGCAGTTACTCTTACAGGGAGACTGAAGCTTTCTTT. Protein: CASSYSYRETEAFF. The chain combines TRBV6-5 with TRBJ1-1; D is perhaps TRBD1 (6 bases). The CDR3 consists of 14 residues. The V and J ends lost 0 bases and 5 bases respectively, with 10 bases between them. Germline assignment: CDR1 MNHEY and CDR2 SVGAGI.

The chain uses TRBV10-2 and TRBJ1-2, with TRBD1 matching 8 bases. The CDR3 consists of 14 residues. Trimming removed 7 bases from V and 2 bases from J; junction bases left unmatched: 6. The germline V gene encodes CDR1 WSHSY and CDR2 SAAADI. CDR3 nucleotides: TGCGCCAGCAAGGCGGGACAGGACAACTATGGCTACACCTTC. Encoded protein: CASKAGQDNYGYTF.

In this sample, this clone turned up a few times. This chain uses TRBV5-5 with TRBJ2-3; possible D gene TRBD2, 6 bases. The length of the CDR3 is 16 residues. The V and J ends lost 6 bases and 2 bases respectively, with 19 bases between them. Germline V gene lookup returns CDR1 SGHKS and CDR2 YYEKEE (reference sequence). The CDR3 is CASTSGSSGFTDTQYF. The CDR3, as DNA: TGTGCCAGCACCTCTGGAAGTAGCGGCTTCACAGATACGCAGTATTTT.

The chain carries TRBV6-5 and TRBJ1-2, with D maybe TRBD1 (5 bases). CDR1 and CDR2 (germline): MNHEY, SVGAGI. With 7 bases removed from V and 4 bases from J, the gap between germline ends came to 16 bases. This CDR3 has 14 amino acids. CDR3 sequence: CASTNTDSPYGYTF. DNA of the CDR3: TGTGCCAGCACTAACACCGACAGCCCCTATGGCTACACCTTC.